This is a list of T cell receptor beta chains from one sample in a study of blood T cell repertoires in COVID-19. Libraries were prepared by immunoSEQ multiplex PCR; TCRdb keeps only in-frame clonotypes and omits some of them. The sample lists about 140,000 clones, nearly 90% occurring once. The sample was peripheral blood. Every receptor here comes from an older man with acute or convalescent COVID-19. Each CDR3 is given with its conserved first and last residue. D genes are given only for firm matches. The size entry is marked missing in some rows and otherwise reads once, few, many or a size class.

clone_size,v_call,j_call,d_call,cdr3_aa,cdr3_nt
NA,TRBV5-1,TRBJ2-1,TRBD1,CASSDRTGGYNEQFF,TGCGCCAGCAGCGACAGGACAGGGGGCTACAATGAGCAGTTCTTC
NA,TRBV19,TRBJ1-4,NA,CASGPRQATNEKLFF,TGTGCCAGTGGACCAAGACAGGCAACTAATGAAAAACTGTTTTTT
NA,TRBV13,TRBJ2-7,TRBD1,CASSSTGAREQYF,TGTGCCAGCAGCTCAACAGGGGCGAGGGAGCAGTACTTC
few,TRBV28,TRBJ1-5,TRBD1,CASSPQTGGLNQPQHF,TGTGCCAGCAGTCCGCAGACAGGGGGACTCAATCAGCCCCAGCATTTT
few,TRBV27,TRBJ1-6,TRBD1,CASSHTGGNSPLHF,TGTGCCAGCAGTCACACAGGGGGGAATTCACCCCTCCACTTT
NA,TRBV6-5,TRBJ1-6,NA,CASRRPGNPNSPLHF,TGTGCCAGCAGACGCCCAGGAAACCCCAATTCACCCCTCCACTTT
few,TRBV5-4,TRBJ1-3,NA,CASRRGEAGNTIYF,TGTGCCAGCAGACGGGGGGAGGCTGGAAACACCATATATTTT
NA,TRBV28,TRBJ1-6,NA,CASKGQSYSNSPLHF,TGTGCCAGCAAAGGACAGTCTTACTCTAATTCACCCCTCCACTTT
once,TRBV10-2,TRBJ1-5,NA,CASRTGGSPTQHF,TGCGCCAGCCGTACAGGTGGGTCGCCGACCCAGCATTTT
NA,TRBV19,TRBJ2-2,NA,CASVDTNTGELFF,TGTGCCAGTGTGGACACGAACACCGGGGAGCTGTTTTTT
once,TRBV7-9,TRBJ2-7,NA,CASSLARGAAPYEQYF,TGTGCCAGCAGCTTAGCTCGGGGGGCAGCCCCCTACGAGCAGTACTTC
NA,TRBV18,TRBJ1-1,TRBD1,CASSPRDRGIKNTEAFF,TGTGCCAGCTCACCACGGGACAGGGGAATTAAGAACACTGAAGCTTTCTTT
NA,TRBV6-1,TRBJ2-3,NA,CASSEGWGGTTDTQYF,TGTGCCAGCAGTGAAGGATGGGGCGGAACAACAGATACGCAGTATTTT
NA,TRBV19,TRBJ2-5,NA,CASSIGGGGETQYF,TGTGCCAGTAGTATAGGAGGGGGTGGGGAGACCCAGTACTTC
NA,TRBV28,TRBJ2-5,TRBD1,CASSPRQGIQETQYF,TGTGCCAGCAGCCCAAGACAGGGGATACAAGAGACCCAGTACTTC
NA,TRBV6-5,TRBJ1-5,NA,CASSYSGVGNQPQHF,TGTGCCAGCAGTTACTCCGGAGTGGGCAATCAGCCCCAGCATTTT
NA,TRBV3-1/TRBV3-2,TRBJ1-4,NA,CASSQDSGATNEKLFF,TGTGCCAGCAGCCAAGATAGCGGTGCAACTAATGAAAAACTGTTTTTT
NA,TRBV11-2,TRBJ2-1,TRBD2,CASSSGGAAYNEQFF,TGTGCCAGCAGCTCCGGGGGGGCGGCCTACAATGAGCAGTTCTTC